A selection of T cell receptor beta chains follows, all from one sample in a study of long-term antiretroviral therapy in people with HIV. TCRdb keeps only in-frame clones here, not all; method: immunoSEQ multiplex PCR. The table records under 25,000 clones, 80% of them present only once. This specimen was unsorted PBMCs, taken 0.2 years after starting antiretroviral therapy. These receptors were collected from a woman in her forties with HIV. CDR3s leave out the opening cysteine and the closing phenylalanine or tryptophan.

>TRBV27|TRBJ1-3
ASSLSGAGSSGNTIY
>TRBV5-1|TRBJ2-5
ASSLERGALETQY
>TRBV4-1|TRBJ1-2
ASSQDELGNYGYT
>TRBV2|TRBJ2-7
ASRNGPFEQY
>TRBV28|TRBJ2-5
ASSSLGASGFNIETQY
>TRBV19|TRBJ2-3
ASSIAGKSPDTQY
>TRBV5-1|TRBJ2-1
ASSLGPGEYNEQF
>TRBV7-8|TRBJ2-1
ASNLVGDTYNEQF
>TRBV19|TRBJ1-4
ASSIEPPPLF
>TRBV7-8|TRBJ1-5
ASSLGTGGGQPQH
>TRBV19|TRBJ2-7
ASSIYGRSYEQY
>TRBV4-3|TRBJ1-4
ASSQGAGRDEKLF
>TRBV4-1|TRBJ2-5
ASSRTGTGGRETQY
>TRBV7-9|TRBJ2-6
ASSYYRISGANVLT
>TRBV30|TRBJ1-2
AGNRVHYGYT
>TRBV11-2|TRBJ1-2
ASSPSGTYGYT
>TRBV10-1|TRBJ1-1
ASSEMGGTEAF
>TRBV6-5|TRBJ1-1
ASSYLRGTEAF
>TRBV19|TRBJ2-7
ASSPLQGNEQY
>TRBV27|TRBJ1-4
ASDRNSRTGENEKLF
>TRBV7-9|TRBJ1-1
ASSTSDQWGAEAF
>TRBV5-6|TRBJ1-1
ASSWTIRVPSTEAF
>TRBV29-1|TRBJ2-7
SVEGWDRGSYEQY
>TRBV7-9|TRBJ1-1
ASSLTRSNTEAF
>TRBV14|TRBJ2-2
ASSHRTGNTGELF
>TRBV2|TRBJ2-6
ASSELASGANVLT
>TRBV5-1|TRBJ2-2
ASSSTVTGELF
>TRBV7-8|TRBJ2-7
ASRVRELAVYEQY
>TRBV7-9|TRBJ1-2
ASSMTGNYGYT
>TRBV5-3|TRBJ1-2
ASSPTEYYGYT
>TRBV4-1|TRBJ2-7
ASSQDAGFYEQY